This is a list of T cell receptor beta chains from one sample in a study of shared clonotypes between healthy human individuals. The data were produced by immunoSEQ multiplex PCR, yet TCRdb's version contains in-frame clones alone and is incomplete. This table has hundreds of thousands of clones, 75% to 80% appearing once. Source material: PBMCs. Receptors originate from a woman aged 40 to 50 in good health. Some clones in this sample may be carry-over from other donors' samples. The CDR3 runs from the conserved cysteine through the conserved F or W. D genes are given only for firm matches. Size is omitted from some rows. Given values are once, few, many or a class for expanded clones.

clone_size: .
j_call: TRBJ2-1
v_call: TRBV9
d_call: .
cdr3_aa: CASSVEGCLAVDNEQFF
cdr3_nt: TGTGCCAGCAGCGTAGAAGGATGTCTGGCGGTTGATAATGAGCAGTTCTTC

clone_size: once
j_call: TRBJ2-7
v_call: TRBV11-3
d_call: TRBD2
cdr3_aa: CASSQGGGRGNEQYF
cdr3_nt: TGTGCCAGCAGCCAAGGGGGCGGGAGGGGCAACGAGCAGTACTTC

clone_size: .
j_call: TRBJ2-1
v_call: TRBV27
d_call: .
cdr3_aa: CASSLGGNERFF
cdr3_nt: TGTGCCAGCAGTTTAGGAGGCAATGAGCGGTTCTTC

clone_size: .
j_call: TRBJ1-1
v_call: TRBV7-7
d_call: TRBD1
cdr3_aa: CASSPGTGKNTEAFF
cdr3_nt: TGTGCCAGCAGCCCCGGGACAGGGAAAAACACTGAAGCTTTCTTT

clone_size: .
j_call: TRBJ2-2
v_call: TRBV7-2
d_call: .
cdr3_aa: CASSLFGADTGELFF
cdr3_nt: TGTGCCAGCAGCTTATTCGGAGCGGACACCGGGGAGCTGTTTTTT

clone_size: .
j_call: TRBJ2-4
v_call: TRBV30
d_call: .
cdr3_aa: CAWSPRTPNIQYF
cdr3_nt: TGTGCCTGGAGTCCGCGGACACCGAACATTCAGTACTTC

clone_size: .
j_call: TRBJ2-5
v_call: TRBV19
d_call: .
cdr3_aa: CASSNPGMLETQYF
cdr3_nt: TGTGCCAGTAGCAATCCAGGGATGCTAGAGACCCAGTACTTC

clone_size: .
j_call: TRBJ2-7
v_call: TRBV5-1
d_call: .
cdr3_aa: CASSLTTESYEQYF
cdr3_nt: TGCGCCAGCAGCCTTACGACAGAATCCTACGAGCAGTACTTC

clone_size: few
j_call: TRBJ2-7
v_call: TRBV6-6
d_call: .
cdr3_aa: CASSAGTPASEQYF
cdr3_nt: TGTGCCAGCAGCGCCGGGACCCCTGCCTCCGAGCAGTACTTC

clone_size: .
j_call: TRBJ2-7
v_call: TRBV19
d_call: TRBD1
cdr3_aa: CASCRDRDSEQYF
cdr3_nt: TGTGCCAGTTGTAGGGACAGGGACTCCGAGCAGTACTTC

clone_size: .
j_call: TRBJ2-1
v_call: TRBV5-3
d_call: TRBD2
cdr3_aa: CARSLIAGGPTYNEQFF
cdr3_nt: TGTGCCAGAAGCTTGATAGCGGGAGGGCCCACCTACAATGAGCAGTTCTTC